This T cell receptor (beta chain) was captured in a study of long-term antiretroviral therapy in people with HIV. Whole-study context: Of all samples, the earliest predate the 2015 immediate-ART recommendation by about a decade.

Assay version v3.0 of immunoSEQ was used, and it was run at survey level. Sequencing targeted about 40,000-50,000 T-cell genomes per sample. Libraries were prepared by immunoSEQ multiplex PCR; TCRdb keeps only in-frame clonotypes and omits some of them. The sample lists about 21,000 clones, roughly 86% occurring once. Study-level results: Clones showing expansion before ART dominated the repertoire at all time points. ART adherence, viral resistance and therapy changes went undocumented.

A remark on this clone: Its target is unknown.

Germline CDR1 ENHRY, CDR2 SYGVKD. This CDR3 has 17 amino acids. The ends lost 2 bases at V and 4 bases at J; junction bases unmatched: 10. Sample: unsorted PBMCs, taken 1.3 years after starting antiretroviral therapy. This sequence joins TRBV10-3 and TRBJ1-2; 10 nucleotides agree with TRBD1. This clonotype was sampled from a man in his 60s with HIV. The CDR3 sequence is CAISEGTGANARYGYTF. The DNA of the CDR3 is TGTGCCATCAGTGAGGGGACAGGGGCCAACGCCCGCTATGGCTACACCTTC.